This entry is about one T cell receptor (beta chain). In the study's own analysis: Amplification of reference gene primers provided the estimated nucleated cell counts. Assay used: immunoSEQ multiplex PCR; TCRdb lists only in-frame clones, some missing. V, J and clone size derive from that table, while D and trimming were established from the DNA sequence. This repertoire shows about 120,000 clones, 60% to 85% found once; its top ten account for 2.3%. This sample stems from a study of blood T cell repertoires in COVID-19. In the study overall: Material from acute and convalescent COVID-19 was sourced from the United States, Italy and Spain. The cDNA or gDNA used as material had been derived from T cells, B-cell-depleted T cells, or PBMCs.

After removal of 5 bases from V and 3 bases from J, the junction contained 7 bases not matched to a gene. Germline V gives CDR1 SGHTA, CDR2 FQGNSA. There are 15 residues in the CDR3. The J gene is TRBJ2-5, the V gene TRBV7-2, with 9 bases matching TRBD2. The sequenced sample was peripheral blood. The clonotype was recovered from a man in his 70s with acute or convalescent COVID-19. For the CDR3, the DNA is TGTGCCAGCAGCCTCTGGGCTAGCGGGGAAGAGACCCAGTACTTC. This gives the protein CASSLWASGEETQYF. The full variable domain, in which reference TRBV7-2 and TRBJ2-5 provide the parts outside the CDR3, is GAGVSQSPSNKVTEKGKDVELRCDPISGHTALYWYRQSLGQGLEFLIYFQGNSAPDKSGLPSDRFSAERTGGSVSTLTIQRTQQEDSAVYLCASSLWASGEETQYFGPGTRLLVL.